The rows below give T cell receptor beta chains drawn from one sample of a study of blood T cell repertoires in COVID-19. Libraries were prepared by immunoSEQ multiplex PCR; TCRdb keeps only in-frame clonotypes and omits some of them. Here the sample spans fewer than 40,000 clones, roughly nine tenths being singletons. Sequencing used peripheral blood. The receptors originated from a human donor in a cohort sampled during active COVID-19. The CDR3 runs from the conserved cysteine through the conserved F or W. The D gene is left open where the match is weak. Clone size is given for some rows only: seen once, a few or many times, or a class if the clone is expanded.

J | D | V | length | size | DNA | CDR3
TRBJ1-2 | . | TRBV12-3/TRBV12-4 | 13 | . | TGTGCCAGCAGCCCCGCGGCTAACTATGGCTACACCTTC | CASSPAANYGYTF
TRBJ2-5 | . | TRBV27 | 16 | . | TGTGCCAGCAGTCGAGGGGGGGTTTTGGGACAAGAGACCCAGTACTTC | CASSRGGVLGQETQYF
TRBJ2-1 | TRBD2 | TRBV19 | 15 | . | TGTGCCAGTAGTCTCGCTAGCGGGTTACTCAATGAGCAGTTCTTC | CASSLASGLLNEQFF
TRBJ2-1 | . | TRBV7-8 | 15 | . | TGTGCCAGCAGCCGGTACGAGGCGGGCTACAATGAGCAGTTCTTC | CASSRYEAGYNEQFF
TRBJ1-2 | . | TRBV27 | 14 | . | TGTGCCAGCAGTTTATCGACGTCGGGCTATGGCTACACCTTC | CASSLSTSGYGYTF
TRBJ1-3 | . | TRBV9 | 16 | . | TGTGCCAGCGGCCTGGGGCAGCCAGCCTCTGGAAACACCATATATTTT | CASGLGQPASGNTIYF
TRBJ2-3 | . | TRBV18 | 16 | . | TGTGCCAGCTCACCATGGGAGGCAGCTAACACAGATACGCAGTATTTT | CASSPWEAANTDTQYF
TRBJ2-3 | . | TRBV19 | 13 | . | TGTGCCAGTAAGGGCAGGGCCACAGATACGCAGTATTTT | CASKGRATDTQYF
TRBJ2-1 | TRBD1 | TRBV12-3/TRBV12-4 | 13 | . | TGTGCCAGCACCCCCGACAGGGCTGGCGAGCAGTTCTTC | CASTPDRAGEQFF
TRBJ1-5 | TRBD1 | TRBV10-3 | 15 | few | TGTGCCACCGGGACAGGGGGAAGTAGCAATCAGCCCCAGCATTTT | CATGTGGSSNQPQHF
TRBJ2-3 | TRBD2 | TRBV29-1 | 14 | . | TGCAGCGTAAAGCGGGGGGGACTCACAGATACGCAGTATTTT | CSVKRGGLTDTQYF
TRBJ2-2 | . | TRBV5-1 | 17 | . | TGCGCCAGCAGCTTGGGGCCTAGCCGCGGTCATACCGGGGAGCTGTTTTTT | CASSLGPSRGHTGELFF
TRBJ1-4 | . | TRBV28 | 11 | . | TGTGCCAGCAGTCCGAGGGGGGGGCTGTTTTTT | CASSPRGGLFF
TRBJ2-3 | TRBD2 | TRBV28 | 17 | . | TGTGCCAGCAGTCATGCCCCGGGACTACCACTGGTCGATACGCAGTATTTT | CASSHAPGLPLVDTQYF
TRBJ1-1 | TRBD1 | TRBV27 | 15 | . | TGTGCCAGCAGTTCCGCAGGGGGAGGCGGCACTGAAGCTTTCTTT | CASSSAGGGGTEAFF
TRBJ1-2 | . | TRBV11-3 | 14 | . | TGTGCCAGCAGCTTAGCCCTGGGCGGCAGGGCGATAACCTTC | CASSLALGGRAITF
TRBJ2-3 | . | TRBV19 | 14 | . | TGTGCCAGTAGTATATGGGGGGAGGTAGATACGCAGTATTTT | CASSIWGEVDTQYF
TRBJ1-3 | . | TRBV12-5 | 13 | . | TGTGCTAGTGGTCAGGGGTTTGGAAACACCATATATTTT | CASGQGFGNTIYF
TRBJ2-5 | TRBD2 | TRBV7-3 | 14 | . | TGTGCCAGCGCTAACGGACTAGCGGAAGAGACCCAGTACTTC | CASANGLAEETQYF
TRBJ2-1 | TRBD2 | TRBV6-2/TRBV6-3 | 17 | . | TGTGCCAGCAGTCAACCCCCGTCGCGGGGGACTACGTATGAGCAGTTCTTC | CASSQPPSRGTTYEQFF